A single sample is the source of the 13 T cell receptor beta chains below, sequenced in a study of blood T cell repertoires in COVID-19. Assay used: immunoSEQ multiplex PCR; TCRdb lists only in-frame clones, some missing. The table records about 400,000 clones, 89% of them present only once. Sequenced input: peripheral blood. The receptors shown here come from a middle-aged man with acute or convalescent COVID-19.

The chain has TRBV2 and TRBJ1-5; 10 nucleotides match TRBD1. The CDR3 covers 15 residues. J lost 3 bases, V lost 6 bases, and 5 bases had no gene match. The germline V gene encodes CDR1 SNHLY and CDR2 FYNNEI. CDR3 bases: TGTGCCAGCAGAGCCGGGACAGGGGCCAATCAGCCCCAGCATTTT. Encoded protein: CASRAGTGANQPQHF.

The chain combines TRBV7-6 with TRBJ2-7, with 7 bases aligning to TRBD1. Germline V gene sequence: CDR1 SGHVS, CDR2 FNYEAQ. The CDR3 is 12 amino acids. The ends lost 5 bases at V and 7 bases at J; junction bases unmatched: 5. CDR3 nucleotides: TGTGCCAGCAGCCGACAGGGAGAGGAGCAGTACTTC. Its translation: CASSRQGEEQYF.

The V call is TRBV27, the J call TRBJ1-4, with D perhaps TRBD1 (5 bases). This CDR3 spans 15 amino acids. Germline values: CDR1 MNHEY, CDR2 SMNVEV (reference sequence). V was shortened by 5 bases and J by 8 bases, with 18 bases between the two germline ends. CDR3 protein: CASSPARGGKEKLFF. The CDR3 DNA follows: TGTGCCAGCAGTCCCGCCCGGGGGGGTAAGGAAAAACTGTTTTTT. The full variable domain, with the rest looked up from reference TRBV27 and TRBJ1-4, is EAQVTQNPRYLITVTGKKLTVTCSQNMNHEYMSWYRQDPGLGLRQIYYSMNVEVTDKGDVPEGYKVSRKEKRNFPLILESPSPNQTSLYFCASSPARGGKEKLFFGSGTQLSVL.

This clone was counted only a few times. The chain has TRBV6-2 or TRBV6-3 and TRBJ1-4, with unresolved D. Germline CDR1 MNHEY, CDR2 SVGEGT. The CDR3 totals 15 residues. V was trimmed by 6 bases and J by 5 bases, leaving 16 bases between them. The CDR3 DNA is TGTGCCAGCAGCATTCCACCGGGATCCAATGAAAAACTGTTTTTT. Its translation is CASSIPPGSNEKLFF.

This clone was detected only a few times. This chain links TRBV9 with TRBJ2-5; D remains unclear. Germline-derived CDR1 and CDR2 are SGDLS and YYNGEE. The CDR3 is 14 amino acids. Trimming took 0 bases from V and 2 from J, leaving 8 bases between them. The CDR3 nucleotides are TGTGCCAGCAGCGTAGACCAGAAACAAGAGACCCAGTACTTC. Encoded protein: CASSVDQKQETQYF.

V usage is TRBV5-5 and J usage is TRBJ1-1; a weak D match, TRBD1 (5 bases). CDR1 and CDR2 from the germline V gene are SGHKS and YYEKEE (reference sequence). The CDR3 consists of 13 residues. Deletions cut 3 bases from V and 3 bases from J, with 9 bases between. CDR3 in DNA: TGTGCCAGCAGCTGGGGCAGCCACACTGAAGCTTTCTTT. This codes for CASSWGSHTEAFF.

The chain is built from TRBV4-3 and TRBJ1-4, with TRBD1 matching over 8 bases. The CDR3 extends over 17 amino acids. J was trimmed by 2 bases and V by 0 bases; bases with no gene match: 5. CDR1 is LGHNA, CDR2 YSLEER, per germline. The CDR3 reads CASSQERQGWTNEKLFF. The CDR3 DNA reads TGCGCCAGCAGCCAAGAAAGACAGGGGTGGACTAATGAAAAACTGTTTTTT.

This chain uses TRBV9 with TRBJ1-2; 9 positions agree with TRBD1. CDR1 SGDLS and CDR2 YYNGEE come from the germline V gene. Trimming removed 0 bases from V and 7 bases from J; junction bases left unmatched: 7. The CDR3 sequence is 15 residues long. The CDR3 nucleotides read TGTGCCAGCAGCGTAGCTCCCGGGACAGGGTTTGGCTACACCTTC. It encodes CASSVAPGTGFGYTF.

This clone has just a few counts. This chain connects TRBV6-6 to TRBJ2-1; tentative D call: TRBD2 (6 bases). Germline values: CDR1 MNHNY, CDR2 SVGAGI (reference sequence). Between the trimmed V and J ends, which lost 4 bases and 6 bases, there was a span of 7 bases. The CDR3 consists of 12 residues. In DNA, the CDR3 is TGTGCCAGCAGTTGGGACTTCAATGAGCAGTTCTTC. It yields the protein CASSWDFNEQFF.

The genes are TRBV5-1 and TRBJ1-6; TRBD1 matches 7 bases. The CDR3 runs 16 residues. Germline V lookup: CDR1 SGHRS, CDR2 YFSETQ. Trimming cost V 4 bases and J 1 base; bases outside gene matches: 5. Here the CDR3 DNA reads TGCGCCAGCAGCGTAAACAGGGGTTCCTATAATTCACCCCTCCACTTT. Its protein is CASSVNRGSYNSPLHF.

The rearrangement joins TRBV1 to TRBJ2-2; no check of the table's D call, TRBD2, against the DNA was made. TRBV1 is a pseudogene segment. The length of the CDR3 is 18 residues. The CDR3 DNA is TGCACCAGCAGCCAACGACTAGCGGGAGGGCCGGGCACCGGGGAGCTGTTTTTT. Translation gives CTSSQRLAGGPGTGELFF.

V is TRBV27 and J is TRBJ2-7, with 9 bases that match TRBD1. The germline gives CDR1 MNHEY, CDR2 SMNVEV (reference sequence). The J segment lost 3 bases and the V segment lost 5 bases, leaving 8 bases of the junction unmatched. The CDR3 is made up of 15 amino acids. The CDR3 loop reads CASSPWTGAVYEQYF. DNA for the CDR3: TGTGCCAGCAGTCCCTGGACAGGGGCCGTCTACGAGCAGTACTTC.

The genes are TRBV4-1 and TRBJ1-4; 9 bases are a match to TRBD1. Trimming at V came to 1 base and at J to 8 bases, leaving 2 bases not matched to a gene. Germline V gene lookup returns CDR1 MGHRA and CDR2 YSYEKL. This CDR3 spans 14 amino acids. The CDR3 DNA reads TGCGCCAGCAGCCAAGGGACAGGGGAGGAAAAACTGTTTTTT. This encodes CASSQGTGEEKLFF.